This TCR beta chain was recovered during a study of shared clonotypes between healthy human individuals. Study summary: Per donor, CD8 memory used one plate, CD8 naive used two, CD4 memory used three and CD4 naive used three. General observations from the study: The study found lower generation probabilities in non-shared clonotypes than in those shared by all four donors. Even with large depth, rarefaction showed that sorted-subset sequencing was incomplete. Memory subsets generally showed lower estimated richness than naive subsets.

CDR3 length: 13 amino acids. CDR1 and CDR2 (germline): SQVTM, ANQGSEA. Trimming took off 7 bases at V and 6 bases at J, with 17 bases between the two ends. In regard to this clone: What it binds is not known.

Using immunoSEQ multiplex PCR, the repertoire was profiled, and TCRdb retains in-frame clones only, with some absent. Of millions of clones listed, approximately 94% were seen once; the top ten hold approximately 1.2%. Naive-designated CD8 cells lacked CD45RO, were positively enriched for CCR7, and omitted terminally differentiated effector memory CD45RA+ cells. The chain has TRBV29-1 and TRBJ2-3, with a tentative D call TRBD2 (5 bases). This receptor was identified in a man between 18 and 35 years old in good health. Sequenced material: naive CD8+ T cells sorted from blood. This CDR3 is CSGRAGPIDTQYF. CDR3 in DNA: TGCAGCGGGCGGGCCGGGCCCATCGATACGCAGTATTTT.